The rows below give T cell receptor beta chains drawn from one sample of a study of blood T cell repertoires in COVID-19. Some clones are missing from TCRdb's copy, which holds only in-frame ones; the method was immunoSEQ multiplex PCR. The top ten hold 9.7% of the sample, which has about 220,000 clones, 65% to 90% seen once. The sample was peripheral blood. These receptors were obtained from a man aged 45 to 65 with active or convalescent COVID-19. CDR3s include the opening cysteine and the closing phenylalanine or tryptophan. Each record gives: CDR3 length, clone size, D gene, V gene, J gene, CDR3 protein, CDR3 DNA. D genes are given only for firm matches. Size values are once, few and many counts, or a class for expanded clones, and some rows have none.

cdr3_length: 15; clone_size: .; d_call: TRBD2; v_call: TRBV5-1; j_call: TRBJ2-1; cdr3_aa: CASSPPSGRVDEQFF; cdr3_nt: TGCGCCAGCAGCCCCCCTAGCGGGAGAGTCGATGAGCAGTTCTTC
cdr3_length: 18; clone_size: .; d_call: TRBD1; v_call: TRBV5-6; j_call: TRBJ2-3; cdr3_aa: CASSLVTLTGQDADTQYF; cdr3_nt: TGTGCCAGCAGCTTGGTAACCCTGACAGGGCAAGACGCAGATACGCAGTATTTT
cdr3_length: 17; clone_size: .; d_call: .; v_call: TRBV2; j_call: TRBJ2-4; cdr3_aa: CASSYTWGEGSAAFQYF; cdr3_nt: TGTGCCAGCAGTTACACCTGGGGAGAGGGCTCCGCGGCATTTCAGTACTTC
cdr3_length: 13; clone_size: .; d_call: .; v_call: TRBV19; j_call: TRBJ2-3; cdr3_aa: CASSNPGTDTQYF; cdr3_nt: TGTGCCAGTAGTAACCCAGGGACAGATACGCAGTATTTT
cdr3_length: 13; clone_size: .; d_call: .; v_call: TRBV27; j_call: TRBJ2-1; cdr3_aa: CASSNPAANEQFF; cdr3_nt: TGTGCCAGCAGTAACCCCGCGGCCAATGAGCAGTTCTTC
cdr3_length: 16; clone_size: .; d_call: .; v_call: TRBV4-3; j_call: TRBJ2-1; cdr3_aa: CASSQARWIGGGEQFF; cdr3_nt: TGCGCCAGCAGCCAAGCCCGGTGGATTGGAGGCGGCGAGCAGTTCTTC
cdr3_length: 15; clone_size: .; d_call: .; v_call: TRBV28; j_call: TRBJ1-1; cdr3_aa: CASSPAGSMNTEAFF; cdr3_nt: TGTGCCAGCAGTCCCGCCGGGTCTATGAACACTGAAGCTTTCTTT
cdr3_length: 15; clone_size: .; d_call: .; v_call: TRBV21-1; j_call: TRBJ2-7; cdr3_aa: CASARSGEYSYEQYF; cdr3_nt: TGTGCCAGCGCCCGGTCAGGGGAGTATTCCTACGAGCAGTACTTC
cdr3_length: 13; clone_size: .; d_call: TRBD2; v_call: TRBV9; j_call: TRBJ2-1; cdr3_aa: CASSVTSGGPQFF; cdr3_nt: TGTGCCAGCAGCGTGACTAGCGGGGGGCCTCAGTTCTTC
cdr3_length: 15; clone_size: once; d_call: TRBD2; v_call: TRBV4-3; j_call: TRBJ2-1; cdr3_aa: CASSQDGGEYNEQFF; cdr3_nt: TGCGCCAGCAGCCAAGACGGGGGGGAATACAATGAGCAGTTCTTC
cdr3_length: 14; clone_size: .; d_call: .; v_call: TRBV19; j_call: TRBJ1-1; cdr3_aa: CASSGQSMNTEAFF; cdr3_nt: TGTGCCAGTAGTGGACAGAGCATGAACACTGAAGCTTTCTTT
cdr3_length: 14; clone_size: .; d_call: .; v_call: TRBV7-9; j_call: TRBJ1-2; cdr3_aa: CASSSPDLAYGYTF; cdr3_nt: TGTGCCAGCAGCTCTCCGGACCTAGCTTATGGCTACACCTTC
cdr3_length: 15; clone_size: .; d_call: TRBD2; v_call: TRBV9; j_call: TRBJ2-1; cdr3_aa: CASSVGAGGGYEQFF; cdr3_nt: TGTGCCAGCAGCGTAGGGGCGGGAGGGGGTTATGAGCAGTTCTTC
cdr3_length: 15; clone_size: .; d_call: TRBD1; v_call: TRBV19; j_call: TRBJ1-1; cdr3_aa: CASSIVGQGTTEAFF; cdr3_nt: TGTGCCAGTAGTATTGTCGGACAGGGGACCACTGAAGCTTTCTTT
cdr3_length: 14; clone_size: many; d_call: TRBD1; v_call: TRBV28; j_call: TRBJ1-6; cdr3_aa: CASSPQGANSPLHF; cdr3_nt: TGTGCCAGCAGTCCACAGGGGGCTAATTCACCCCTCCACTTT
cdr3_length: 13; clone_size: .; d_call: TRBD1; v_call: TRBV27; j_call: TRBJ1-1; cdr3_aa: CASRGQGSPEAFF; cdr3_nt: TGTGCCAGCAGGGGACAGGGGAGCCCTGAAGCTTTCTTT
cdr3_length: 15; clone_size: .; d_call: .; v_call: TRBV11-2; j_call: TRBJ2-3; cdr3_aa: CASSLLAGAQDTQYF; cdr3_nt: TGTGCCAGCAGCTTATTAGCAGGGGCGCAAGATACGCAGTATTTT
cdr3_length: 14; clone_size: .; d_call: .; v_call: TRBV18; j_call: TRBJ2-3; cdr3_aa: CASNPRLEEDTQYF; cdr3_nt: TGTGCCAGTAATCCCCGGCTAGAGGAAGATACGCAGTATTTT
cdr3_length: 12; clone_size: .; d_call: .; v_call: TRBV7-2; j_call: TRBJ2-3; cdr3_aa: CASSSGSDTQYF; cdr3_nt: TGTGCCAGCAGCTCGGGGTCAGATACGCAGTATTTT
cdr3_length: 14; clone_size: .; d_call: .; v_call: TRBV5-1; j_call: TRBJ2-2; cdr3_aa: CASMTGANTGELFF; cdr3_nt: TGCGCCAGCATGACAGGTGCGAACACCGGGGAGCTGTTTTTT
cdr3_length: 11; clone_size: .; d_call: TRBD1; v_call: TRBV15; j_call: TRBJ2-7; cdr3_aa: CATSSTGPQYF; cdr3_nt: TGTGCCACCAGCTCGACAGGGCCGCAGTACTTC
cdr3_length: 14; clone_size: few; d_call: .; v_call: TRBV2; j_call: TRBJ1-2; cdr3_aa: CASSPWAPLYGYTF; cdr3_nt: TGTGCCAGCAGCCCCTGGGCACCTCTTTATGGCTACACCTTC